Following are 15 T cell receptor beta chains from one sample sequenced in a study of T cells expressing NK-cell markers. TCRdb reprocessed the 5' RACE reads, with one entry per CDR3 protein and no DNA. The data show 350,000 to 500,000 distinct CDR3 sequences, and the top ten clones hold more than 7%. Material for sequencing was blood T cells: a sorted CD56 or NKG2C T cell subset, CD4+ or CD8+ T cells, or bulk PBMC T cells (not recorded which). The receptor set was obtained from a woman between 18 and 70 years old in good health.

This rearrangement joins TRBV12-3 or TRBV12-4 to TRBJ2-1. This CDR3 region has 13 residues. This CDR3 is CASSLVQYNEQFF.

V gene TRBV7-9 combines with J gene TRBJ1-1; TCRdb picks TRBD1, but there is no DNA to check that call. The CDR3 totals 15 residues. The germline V gene encodes CDR1 SEHNR and CDR2 FQNEAQ (reference sequence). This CDR3 reads CASSSRTPRSTEAFF. The full variable domain, in which reference TRBV7-9 and TRBJ1-1 provide the parts outside the CDR3, is DTGVSQNPRHKITKRGQNVTFRCDPISEHNRLYWYRQTLGQGPEFLTYFQNEAQLEKSRLLSDRFSAERPKGSFSTLEIQRTEQGDSAMYLCASSSRTPRSTEAFFGQGTRLTVV.

The chain links TRBV18 to TRBJ2-3. In germline, CDR1 is KGHSH, CDR2 LQKENI. CDR3 length: 16 residues. CDR3 residues: CASSPAGGGSTDTQYF. The full variable domain, rest sourced from reference TRBV18 and TRBJ2-3, is NAGVMQNPRHLVRRRGQEARLRCSPMKGHSHVYWYRQLPEEGLKFMVYLQKENIIDESGMPKERFSAEFPKEGPSILRIQQVVRGDSAAYFCASSPAGGGSTDTQYFGPGTRLTVL.

The chain joins TRBV7-2 to TRBJ2-2; TCRdb's D call, TRBD1, is unchecked because there is no DNA. CDR3 length: 15 residues. The germline CDR1 and CDR2 sequences are SGHTA and FQGNSA. CDR3 amino acids: CASSLALWGPGELFF.

The gene calls are TRBV6-1 and TRBJ2-4; the TCRdb call, TRBD2, lacks DNA for checking. Per the germline V gene, CDR1 is MNHNS and CDR2 is SASEGT. The CDR3 has 16 residues. The CDR3 here is CASSSLAGGLVDIQYF.

The V and J genes are TRBV6-5 and TRBJ2-5. The CDR3 has 14 residues. The V gene's germline CDR1 is MNHEY and CDR2 SVGAGI. The CDR3 is CASSYSRWEETQYF.

The rearrangement links TRBV30 to TRBJ2-5. The CDR3 totals 14 residues. Per germline, CDR1 GTSNPN and CDR2 SVGIG (reference sequence). This CDR3 reads CAWSVGPEAETQYF.

The rearrangement uses TRBV7-2 and TRBJ2-3; TCRdb gives TRBD2 as the D gene, but with no DNA this cannot be confirmed. CDR3 length equals 16 residues. Germline V gene data show CDR1 as SGHTA and CDR2 as FQGNSA. This chain's CDR3 is CASSSTTGLGSDTQYF.

This sequence joins TRBV18 and TRBJ2-5. The CDR3 has 14 amino acids. Germline assignment: CDR1 KGHSH and CDR2 LQKENI. This CDR3 reads CASSPPGRRETQYF. Combining the CDR3 with reference TRBV18 and TRBJ2-5 gives the whole variable domain NAGVMQNPRHLVRRRGQEARLRCSPMKGHSHVYWYRQLPEEGLKFMVYLQKENIIDESGMPKERFSAEFPKEGPSILRIQQVVRGDSAAYFCASSPPGRRETQYFGPGTRLLVL.

This rearrangement joins TRBV24-1 to TRBJ2-2; TCRdb calls TRBD1, which cannot be checked without DNA. CDR1 and CDR2 from the germline V gene are KGHDR and SFDVKD. CDR3 length equals 15 residues. CDR3 in amino acids: CATSEGDRVNGELFF.

This chain connects TRBV7-2 to TRBJ2-1; TCRdb calls TRBD1, which cannot be checked without DNA. The CDR3 contains 15 residues. Germline V gene lookup returns CDR1 SGHTA and CDR2 FQGNSA. CDR3 protein: CASSSRRYRDNEQFF.

The rearrangement links TRBV4-3 to TRBJ2-3; there is no DNA to check the TCRdb D call of TRBD2. Germline CDR1 reads LGHNA; CDR2 reads YSLEER. The CDR3 has 17 residues. The CDR3 loop is CASSQEAAGKGSDTQYF.

V gene TRBV12-3 or TRBV12-4 combines with J gene TRBJ2-5; TCRdb designates TRBD2, a call that cannot be tested without DNA. This CDR3 comprises 18 residues. CDR3 amino acids: CASSTLAGARKLQETQYF.

This clonotype is classed as medium-sized (0.01 to 0.1%) by frequency. The rearrangement uses TRBV7-6 and TRBJ1-2; no DNA is available, so the TRBD1 call from TCRdb remains unchecked. CDR1 SGHVS and CDR2 FNYEAQ come from the germline V gene. This CDR3 spans 15 amino acids. CDR3 sequence reads: CASSLDPGRRNGYTF.

The chain has TRBV10-3 and TRBJ1-1; TCRdb selects TRBD1, and the lack of DNA leaves this call unchecked. The CDR3 has 19 residues. Looked up from germline, CDR1 is ENHRY and CDR2 is SYGVKD. The CDR3 is CAISEPAGVGQLQNTEAFF.